This T cell receptor (beta chain) was sequenced during a study of T cells after posttransplantation cyclophosphamide (dated by TCRdb to the mid-2010s). For context, the study as a whole: Using TRB sequencing, the study followed how the T cell repertoire reconstituted after myeloablative bone marrow transplantation in which posttransplantation cyclophosphamide served as GVHD prophylaxis. Samples from 30 to 35 PTCy-treated patients, along with samples from some 15 of their related bone marrow donors, underwent antigen receptor sequencing. Blood from all 35 or so PTCy patients who had 1-year posttransplant specimens underwent TRB sequencing. TRB sequencing was also done on up to about 3 additional blood samples from 2 to 5.2 years after transplant in 3 patients, and on pretransplant blood from several patients. Because TRA and TRB clonality correlated tightly in about 9 samples, the subsequent TCR analyses were limited to TRB only. Public TRB sequences were searched against a database of over 3,500 sequences associated with responses to pathogens, tumor antigens, self-antigens and alloantigens.

In the germline V gene (reference sequence), CDR1 corresponds to LNHDA and CDR2 to SQIVND. Taken from cysteine to phenylalanine, the CDR3 has 14 residues. Here the CDR3 DNA is all that survives: 42 bases in frame from base 1. Here V drops 6 bases and J drops 5 bases, and the junction holds 5 bases not matched to any gene. TRB sequencing was run on genomic DNA with either the immunoSEQ assay at survey resolution or the hsTCRB kit. The authors' analysis ran thus. The immunoSEQ software handled the initial read processing, while the LymphoSeq R package was used for the repertoire analyses. Clonality was computed as 1 minus normalized Shannon entropy, and a Gini coefficient was also calculated for each TRB dataset. To infer phenotypes in unsorted samples, TRB sequences from sorted subsets of the recipient or donor were mapped onto unsorted samples from the same recipient. TCRdb limited this immuneACCESS table to in-frame rearrangements with V and J called. A share of clones is missing; checked studies link under half to unresolved V genes, and the rest is unexplained. Clone size and V and J calls were adopted from that table, with D and trimming inferred from the DNA. The sample table shows roughly 25,000 clones, and approximately 85% are seen once. The ten most abundant clones make up around 5.8% of the sample.

Notes on this clone: Its antigen is currently not known. No quality values exist for individual bases; no much larger clone is one base distant.

The PTCy-treated patients were drawn from a prospective, multi-institutional clinical trial. Mononuclear cells from peripheral blood and bone marrow were separated by Ficoll-Hypaque density centrifugation and then cryopreserved. On the study overall, not on this receptor specifically: At 1-2 months, donor-recipient similarity was low but rose over the first year, and the later blood repertoires were often dominated by donor CD8+ memory clones. The TRB repertoires of T cells infiltrating skin or the GI tract showed only limited overlap with the TRB repertoires found in blood. Across 45 patients, recipient CMV seropositivity and CMV reactivation were highly associated with TRB clonality; PTCy diversity was similar to CNI/methotrexate controls.

The rearrangement combines TRBV19 with TRBJ2-2; 8 middle bases align to TRBD1. The sample was PBMCs. The sequence was obtained from a woman aged 60-70 years with a blood cancer, CMV-positive, and with a related stem cell donor. The CDR3 in this case is CASRTGVRTGELFF. The sequenced DNA: TGTGCCAGTAGGACAGGGGTGCGGACCGGGGAGCTGTTTTTT.